These 19 T cell receptor beta chains came from one sample sequenced in a study of blood T cell repertoires in COVID-19. Generated by immunoSEQ multiplex PCR, the TCRdb table keeps only in-frame clones and is missing some. This sample has about 170,000 clones, with around 82% found just once. Sequenced material: peripheral blood. The receptors were sampled from a woman older than 75 with acute or convalescent COVID-19.

The chain recombines TRBV6-2 or TRBV6-3 with TRBJ2-2; the D is unclear. Trimming pared 0 bases from V and 5 bases from J, leaving 13 bases between. Germline V CDR1 and CDR2: MNHEY, SVGEGT. This CDR3 has 16 residues. The CDR3 DNA reads TGTGCCAGCAGTTACTCGACTGCTCGAGAGACCGGGGAGCTGTTTTTT. Translation gives CASSYSTARETGELFF.

This chain uses TRBV27 with TRBJ2-7; TRBD2 is a possible D gene (7 bases). Germline loops: CDR1 MNHEY, CDR2 SMNVEV (reference sequence). The germline V and J ends were trimmed by 7 bases and 5 bases, with 15 bases remaining between them. The CDR3 extends over 13 amino acids. CDR3 loop: CASTPAGGHEQYF. The CDR3 DNA reads TGTGCCAGCACCCCAGCCGGGGGGCACGAGCAGTACTTC.

This clone has at least ten counts. V is TRBV9 and J is TRBJ2-1, with D uncertain. The ends were cut back, 0 bases at V and 8 bases at J, with 6 bases in the middle. This CDR3 has 12 residues. Germline values: CDR1 SGDLS, CDR2 YYNGEE. The CDR3 reads CASSVAEHEQFF. For the CDR3, the DNA is TGTGCCAGCAGCGTAGCTGAGCATGAGCAGTTCTTC.

J is TRBJ2-3 and V is TRBV3-1 (or the pseudogene TRBV3-2); 9 nucleotides match TRBD2. The germline V gene encodes CDR1 LGHDT and CDR2 YNNKEL (reference sequence). The CDR3 is 14 residues long. J lost 5 bases, V lost 11 bases, and 11 bases had no gene match. The CDR3 coding sequence is TGTGCCCCCGCACCGGGACTAGCAGTAGATACGCAGTATTTT. Its protein product is CAPAPGLAVDTQYF.

CDR3 in DNA: TGCGCCAGCAGCCTGGGACTAGCGGGGGGGCAAGAGACCCAGTACTTC. Its protein is CASSLGLAGGQETQYF. V is TRBV5-1 and J is TRBJ2-5, with 16 nucleotides matching TRBD2. Germline values: CDR1 SGHRS, CDR2 YFSETQ. The CDR3 is 16 residues long. Trimming took 4 bases from V and 2 from J; bases not matched to a gene: 2.

This chain joins TRBV28 and TRBJ1-6; D possibly corresponds to TRBD1 (6 bases). Germline CDR1 MDHEN, CDR2 SYDVKM. V lost 5 bases to trimming and J lost 6 bases, with 17 bases between them. The CDR3 consists of 16 residues. Here the CDR3 DNA reads TGTGCCAGCAGTGTACAACAGGGTATTCCTAATTCACCCCTCCACTTT. Translated, it gives CASSVQQGIPNSPLHF.

This rearrangement joins TRBV7-2 to TRBJ2-3; 8 nucleotides match TRBD2. The length of the CDR3 is 15 residues. In germline, CDR1 is SGHTA, CDR2 FQGNSA. Unmatched junction bases numbered 5, after V lost 6 bases and J lost 0 bases. The CDR3 loop reads CASRFSGTSTDTQYF. The CDR3 region has the DNA TGTGCCAGCAGGTTTAGCGGGACGAGCACAGATACGCAGTATTTT. The full variable domain, its missing parts supplied by reference TRBV7-2 and TRBJ2-3, is GAGVSQSPSNKVTEKGKDVELRCDPISGHTALYWYRQSLGQGLEFLIYFQGNSAPDKSGLPSDRFSAERTGGSVSTLTIQRTQQEDSAVYLCASRFSGTSTDTQYFGPGTRLTVL.

The V call is TRBV5-1, the J call TRBJ2-3; no clear D. Trimming took off 3 bases at V and 2 bases at J, with 13 bases between the two ends. Per germline, CDR1 SGHRS and CDR2 YFSETQ. This CDR3 is built from 15 residues. The chain's CDR3 is CASSWAIENTDTQYF. The CDR3 nucleotides are TGCGCCAGCAGCTGGGCCATAGAAAACACAGATACGCAGTATTTT.

This chain links TRBV2 with TRBJ1-5; D unclear. The V gene lost 6 bases and the J gene lost 3 bases, with 15 bases spanning the gap. Germline lookup yields CDR1 SNHLY and CDR2 FYNNEI. There are 15 residues in the CDR3. CDR3 bases: TGTGCCAGCAGCGAGGTGAGGAGCCCCAATCAGCCCCAGCATTTT. Protein product: CASSEVRSPNQPQHF.

This clone appeared once. V gene TRBV7-9 combines with J gene TRBJ2-5; 8 positions match TRBD2. The CDR3 contains 15 residues. After removal of 1 base from V and 5 bases from J, the junction contained 6 bases not matched to a gene. The germline V gene has CDR1 SEHNR and CDR2 FQNEAQ (reference sequence). The CDR3 reads CASSLGGLVQETQYF. The CDR3 DNA follows: TGTGCCAGCAGCTTAGGGGGACTAGTGCAGGAGACCCAGTACTTC.

This rearrangement joins TRBV4-1 to TRBJ1-4, with D tentatively TRBD1 (5 bases). The germline CDR1 and CDR2 sequences are MGHRA and YSYEKL. V shed 4 bases and J shed 4 bases, with 16 bases lying between them. This CDR3 spans 16 amino acids. The CDR3 loop is CASSPWGGPGNEKLFF. CDR3 nucleotides: TGCGCCAGCAGCCCGTGGGGGGGACCGGGTAATGAAAAACTGTTTTTT.

The chain recombines TRBV30 with TRBJ2-6; D is ambiguous. The germline gives CDR1 GTSNPN, CDR2 SVGIG (reference sequence). The germline V and J ends were trimmed by 5 bases and 2 bases, with 7 bases remaining between them. CDR3 length: 13 amino acids. CDR3 nucleotides: TGTGCCTGGTTGGAGCCTGGGGCCAACGTCCTGACTTTC. Translated: CAWLEPGANVLTF.

The V gene is TRBV2, the J gene TRBJ2-2, with 7 positions matching TRBD1. Germline loops: CDR1 SNHLY, CDR2 FYNNEI. J gave up 2 bases and V 5 bases, and 8 bases lay outside the gene matches. The CDR3 spans 16 residues. As DNA, the CDR3 is TGTGCCAGCAGTATTTACGACAGGGTTAACACCGGGGAGCTGTTTTTT. Protein: CASSIYDRVNTGELFF.

This clone has only a few counts. V usage is TRBV2 and J usage is TRBJ1-2, with a possible D match to TRBD1 (5 bases). The CDR3 has 17 residues. Per germline, CDR1 SNHLY and CDR2 FYNNEI. Trimming removed 4 bases from V and 8 bases from J, with 26 bases in between. The CDR3 DNA sequence: TGTGCCAGCAGTGTCGAGGGCAGGTCAGGGACTTGGAAGGGCTACACCTTC. This sequence encodes CASSVEGRSGTWKGYTF.

The V call is TRBV10-2, the J call TRBJ1-3; D unresolved. Trimming took 3 bases from V and 5 from J, leaving 17 bases between them. This CDR3 contains 16 residues. Germline V gene lookup returns CDR1 WSHSY and CDR2 SAAADI. For the CDR3, the DNA is TGCGCCAGCAGTGATTCCCGACGGGCGGGTAGAAACACCATATATTTT. It is translated as CASSDSRRAGRNTIYF.

The chain carries TRBV30 and TRBJ2-1; TRBD2 might be the D (6 bases). The length of the CDR3 is 17 residues. With 2 bases removed from V and 0 bases from J, the gap between germline ends came to 17 bases. CDR1 is GTSNPN and CDR2 is SVGIG in the germline V gene (reference sequence). Here the CDR3 reads CAWSPPAGTASYNEQFF. The CDR3 DNA reads as TGTGCCTGGAGTCCCCCCGCGGGGACCGCCTCCTACAATGAGCAGTTCTTC.

The rearrangement links TRBV19 to TRBJ1-5, with 11 nucleotides matching TRBD1. The CDR3 runs 16 residues. With V trimmed by 4 bases and J by 4 bases, 6 bases remained unmatched. CDR1 is LNHDA and CDR2 is SQIVND in the germline V gene (reference sequence). The CDR3 spells CASSRPGQGVNQPQHF. In nucleotides, the CDR3 is TGTGCCAGTAGTAGACCGGGACAGGGGGTTAATCAGCCCCAGCATTTT.

The rearrangement links TRBV10-3 to TRBJ2-7, with TRBD2 identical over 14 bases. J gave up 6 bases and V 4 bases, and 11 bases lay outside the gene matches. Germline CDR1 and CDR2: ENHRY and SYGVKD. The CDR3 consists of 17 residues. The CDR3 loop reads CAISATSGRGAIGEQYF. Here the CDR3 DNA reads TGTGCCATCAGTGCGACTAGCGGGAGGGGTGCGATTGGCGAGCAGTACTTC.

The chain links TRBV4-1 to TRBJ1-5, with 8 bases that match TRBD1. There are 17 residues in the CDR3. Germline trimming cut 1 base from V and 5 bases from J; bases unmatched to any gene: 10. The V gene's germline CDR1 is MGHRA and CDR2 YSYEKL. The CDR3 DNA sequence: TGCGCCAGCAGCCAAGGTCGGTTCACGACAGGGGATCAGCCCCAGCATTTT. This sequence encodes CASSQGRFTTGDQPQHF.